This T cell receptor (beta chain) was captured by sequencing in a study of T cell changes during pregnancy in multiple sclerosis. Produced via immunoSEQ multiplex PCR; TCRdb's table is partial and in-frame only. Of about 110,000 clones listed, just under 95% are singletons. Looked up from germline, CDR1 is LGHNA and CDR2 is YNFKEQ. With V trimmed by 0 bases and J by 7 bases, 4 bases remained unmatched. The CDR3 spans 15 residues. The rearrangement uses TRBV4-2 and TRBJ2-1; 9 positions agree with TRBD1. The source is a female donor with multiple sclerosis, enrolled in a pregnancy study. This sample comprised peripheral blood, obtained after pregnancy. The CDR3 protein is CASSQDTGGHNEQFF. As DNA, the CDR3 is TGTGCCAGCAGCCAAGATACAGGGGGCCATAATGAGCAGTTCTTC.